This T cell receptor beta chain was captured by sequencing in a study of T cell changes during pregnancy in multiple sclerosis. The table came from immunoSEQ multiplex PCR; TCRdb's copy has only in-frame clones and leaves some out. Here the sample spans approximately 98,000 clones, 90% to 95% being singletons. The CDR3 spans 24 residues. Trimming at V came to 0 bases and at J to 6 bases, leaving 29 bases not matched to a gene. The genes are TRBV23-1 and TRBJ2-1; 10 bases map to TRBD1. TRBV23-1 is given ORF status, its function remaining uncertain. Sequencing was performed on peripheral blood, taken after pregnancy. The receptor was derived from a female donor in good health, enrolled as a control in a pregnancy study. The DNA of the CDR3 is TGCGCCAGCAGTCAATCCCCCTTGACAGGGGGCGGGTTAGGAAAACAGTGGGAAGGCAATGAGCAGTTCTTC. Amino acid sequence: CASSQSPLTGGGLGKQWEGNEQFF.